These 23 T cell receptor beta chains were all obtained from the same sample, sequenced in a study of CD8 T cells in Susac syndrome. RNA in amounts of about 0.5 to 1 ug was reverse transcribed with random hexamers. In TCRdb, the immunoSEQ multiplex PCR reads were re-called with MiXCR into one record per CDR3 protein. The sample lists 160,000 or so distinct CDR3 sequences, 90% to 95% occurring once. Material: CD4+ T cells from PBMCs. Source of these receptors: a human donor in good health.

V is TRBV29-1 and J is TRBJ1-1, with 12 bases aligning to TRBD1. Per germline, CDR1 SQVTM and CDR2 ANQGSEA. This CDR3 comprises 14 residues. The J segment lost 5 bases and the V segment lost 7 bases, leaving 8 bases of the junction unmatched. The CDR3 sequence: CSGGQGARGTEAFF. CDR3 coding DNA: TGCAGCGGGGGACAGGGGGCGCGGGGTACTGAAGCTTTCTTT.

The chain carries TRBV29-1 and TRBJ2-5; D is possibly TRBD1 (5 bases). Germline V gene lookup returns CDR1 SQVTM and CDR2 ANQGSEA. Trimming removed 3 bases at V and 2 bases at J, with 7 bases between. This CDR3 comprises 12 residues. CDR3: CSVDRQQETQYF. CDR3 in DNA: TGCAGCGTTGATAGACAGCAAGAGACCCAGTACTTC.

V and J are TRBV12-3 or TRBV12-4 and TRBJ2-7; no firm D call. Trimming took off 3 bases at V and 5 bases at J, with 11 bases between the two ends. The CDR3 totals 13 residues. The chain's CDR3 is CASSFRQAHEQYF. The CDR3, as DNA: TGTGCCAGCAGTTTTCGCCAGGCCCACGAGCAGTACTTC.

This clonotype was seen a few times. This sequence joins TRBV4-2 and TRBJ1-2; no definite D call. CDR1 and CDR2 (germline): LGHNA, YNFKEQ. The CDR3 covers 13 residues. V was trimmed by 3 bases and J by 5 bases, leaving 10 bases between them. The CDR3 DNA is TGTGCCAGCAGCCAGACGGGTAATTATGGCTACACCTTC. Protein product: CASSQTGNYGYTF.

For this clonotype: One end of the junction is discordant with germline, which a read error may explain. V is TRBV3-1 and J is TRBJ2-4; 16 bases map to TRBD2. Germline CDR1 is LGHDT and CDR2 is YNNKEL (reference sequence). The CDR3 length is 14 residues. DNA for the CDR3: TGTGCCAGCAGCGGAGGGACTAGCGGGGGGGCCAGTGCCTTC. This codes for CASSGGTSGGASAF.

The chain recombines TRBV5-1 with TRBJ2-1; D is perhaps TRBD2 (5 bases). Germline assignment: CDR1 SGHRS and CDR2 YFSETQ. The CDR3 spans 14 residues. V gave up 4 bases and J gave up 3 bases, with 11 bases separating them. The CDR3 nucleotides are TGCGCCAGCAGCACTGGACTCGTCTACAATGAGCAGTTCTTC. Its protein product is CASSTGLVYNEQFF.

The CDR3 nucleotides are TGCGCCAGCAGCTTGGAAGTCAGAACAACTGAAGCTTTCTTT. Translated: CASSLEVRTTEAFF. The chain carries TRBV5-1 and TRBJ1-1; the D is unclear. Germline V gives CDR1 SGHRS, CDR2 YFSETQ. The CDR3 covers 14 residues. V lost 0 bases to trimming and J lost 5 bases, with 11 bases between them.

A few counts support this clonotype. The chain has TRBV28 and TRBJ1-1; 11 nucleotides align to TRBD1. Looked up from germline, CDR1 is MDHEN and CDR2 is SYDVKM. V lost 4 bases and J lost 5; bases outside the gene matches: 6. CDR3 length: 15 residues. The CDR3 sequence is CASSSSGTGGTEAFF. The DNA for the CDR3 is TGTGCCAGCAGTTCCTCCGGGACAGGGGGAACTGAAGCTTTCTTT.

The chain uses TRBV25-1 and TRBJ1-1; possibly TRBD1 for D (5 bases). The V gene lost 3 bases and the J gene lost 3 bases, with 8 bases spanning the gap. Germline lookup yields CDR1 MGHDK and CDR2 SYGVNS. This CDR3 comprises 13 residues. CDR3 loop: CASSDSGDTEAFF. The CDR3 coding sequence is TGTGCCAGCAGTGATTCGGGGGACACTGAAGCTTTCTTT.

The chain uses TRBV7-9 and TRBJ2-1, with 7 bases identical to TRBD1. This CDR3 is 11 amino acids long. Germline V gives CDR1 SEHNR, CDR2 FQNEAQ (reference sequence). V lost 3 bases to trimming and J lost 15 bases; unmatched junction nucleotides: 5. The CDR3 nucleotides are TGTGCCAGCAGCTTGAACAGGGGTATGTTCTTC. Residues: CASSLNRGMFF.

V gene TRBV12-3 or TRBV12-4 combines with J gene TRBJ1-5; 9 nucleotides match TRBD1. V lost 5 bases to trimming and J lost 5 bases; unmatched junction nucleotides: 7. This CDR3 comprises 15 residues. Here the CDR3 reads CASSGSTGGYQPQHF. As DNA, the CDR3 is TGTGCCAGCAGTGGATCGACAGGGGGTTATCAGCCCCAGCATTTT.

The rearrangement uses TRBV3-1 and TRBJ2-7; TRBD1 might be the D (6 bases). The CDR3 is 15 residues long. In germline, CDR1 is LGHDT, CDR2 YNNKEL (reference sequence). Trimming left V 4 bases short and J 3 bases short, with 16 bases between. CDR3 amino acids: CASSPAGATLYEQYF. CDR3 bases: TGTGCCAGCAGCCCCGCAGGGGCTACTCTCTACGAGCAGTACTTC.

This chain uses TRBV14 with TRBJ1-6; 8 nucleotides agree with TRBD1. The CDR3 is 15 amino acids. Germline V lookup: CDR1 SGHDN, CDR2 FVKESK. V gave up 2 bases and J gave up 10 bases; unmatched junction bases: 7. CDR3 sequence: CASSQLQGGGSPLHF. For the CDR3, the DNA is TGTGCCAGCAGCCAACTACAGGGGGGAGGCTCACCCCTCCACTTT. The whole variable domain, filled in from reference TRBV14 and TRBJ1-6, reads EAGVTQFPSHSVIEKGQTVTLRCDPISGHDNLYWYRRVMGKEIKFLLHFVKESKQDESGMPNNRFLAERTGGTYSTLKVQPAELEDSGVYFCASSQLQGGGSPLHFGNGTRLTVT.

This sequence joins TRBV7-3 and TRBJ2-2; D not certain. The germline V gene encodes CDR1 SGHTA and CDR2 FQGTGA. V was trimmed by 0 bases and J by 6 bases, leaving 5 bases between them. The length of the CDR3 is 13 residues. CDR3 sequence: CASSLTRSGELFF. For the CDR3, the DNA is TGTGCCAGCAGCTTAACTCGTTCCGGGGAGCTGTTTTTT.

Only one count was recorded for this clonotype. The chain combines TRBV11-2 with TRBJ1-4; D remains unclear. V lost 2 bases, J lost 0 bases, and 13 bases lay in between. The CDR3 consists of 17 residues. Germline V CDR1 and CDR2: SGHAT, FQNNGV. CDR3 in DNA: TGTGCCAGCAGCTTACGACCAGTCCCTCCAACTAATGAAAAACTGTTTTTT. It encodes CASSLRPVPPTNEKLFF. The complete variable domain, with remaining parts taken from reference TRBV11-2 and TRBJ1-4, reads EAGVAQSPRYKIIEKRQSVAFWCNPISGHATLYWYQQILGQGPKLLIQFQNNGVVDDSQLPKDRFSAERLKGVDSTLKIQPAKLEDSAVYLCASSLRPVPPTNEKLFFGSGTQLSVL.

This clonotype was detected only a few times. The CDR3 sequence: CASSLYRGYEQYF. The CDR3 coding sequence is TGTGCCAGCAGTTTATACAGGGGCTACGAGCAGTACTTC. J is TRBJ2-7 and V is TRBV28; 7 bases match TRBD1. This CDR3 has 13 amino acids. The germline V gene has CDR1 MDHEN and CDR2 SYDVKM. The V and J ends lost 1 base and 3 bases, in that order; junction bases with no gene match: 0.

In the case of this clonotype: It is unclear where the CDR3 begins or ends on the DNA, so no DNA is shown, and the CDR3 is as TCRdb lists it. The genes are TRBV3-1 and TRBJ1-4; the table calls TRBD1, which could not be checked here. Germline CDR1 and CDR2: LGHDT and YNNKEL (reference sequence). The length of the CDR3 is 15 amino acids, counting both ends. Here the CDR3 reads CASSRRAGVGKNCFF.

This clonotype has a single count. The CDR3 protein is CATLDRASYEQYF. CDR3 sequence (DNA): TGTGCCACCTTGGACAGGGCCTCCTACGAGCAGTACTTC. The V call is TRBV19, the J call TRBJ2-7; 8 bases align to TRBD1. The CDR3 is 13 amino acids. V lost 10 bases to trimming and J lost 0 bases; unmatched junction nucleotides: 5. Germline assignment: CDR1 LNHDA and CDR2 SQIVND (reference sequence).

This chain links TRBV3-1 with TRBJ2-1; 12 bases align to TRBD2. Unmatched junction bases numbered 11, after V lost 3 bases and J lost 5 bases. This CDR3 has 18 residues. Germline assignment: CDR1 LGHDT and CDR2 YNNKEL (reference sequence). The CDR3 nucleotides are TGTGCCAGCAGCCACTCCCTTGGCGGACTAGCGGGACACAATGAGCAGTTCTTC. This codes for CASSHSLGGLAGHNEQFF.

This clonotype was detected once. The chain links TRBV5-4 to TRBJ2-7; 7 bases map to TRBD2. The V and J ends lost 4 bases and 3 bases, in that order; junction bases with no gene match: 10. The CDR3 length is 15 residues. Germline V gene data show CDR1 as SGHNT and CDR2 as YYREEE (reference sequence). CDR3 in DNA: TGTGCCAGCAGCCCCCCGGGGGGTAAGCGCTACGAGCAGTACTTC. Translating gives CASSPPGGKRYEQYF.

V gene TRBV2 combines with J gene TRBJ1-5; 7 bases fit TRBD1. The CDR3 spans 16 residues. V lost 5 bases, J lost 9 bases, and 16 bases stayed unmatched. CDR1 SNHLY and CDR2 FYNNEI come from the germline V gene. CDR3 loop: CASSLPTGPNSGPQHF. The CDR3 nucleotides read TGTGCCAGCAGTCTTCCGACAGGGCCGAACTCGGGGCCCCAGCATTTT.

The V gene is TRBV12-3 or TRBV12-4, the J gene TRBJ1-2; possibly TRBD1 for D (5 bases). Deletions cut 6 bases from V and 1 base from J, with 12 bases between. This CDR3 is built from 14 residues. CDR3 in DNA: TGTGCCAGCAGCAGCCCGGGGGTTAACTATGGCTACACCTTC. The encoded protein is CASSSPGVNYGYTF.

The V gene is TRBV4-2, the J gene TRBJ2-1; D gene uncertain. The CDR3 has 16 residues. The V gene's germline CDR1 is LGHNA and CDR2 YNFKEQ. V was trimmed by 3 bases and J by 1 base, leaving 13 bases between them. CDR3 coding DNA: TGTGCCAGCAGCCACAAAGGAGACAATTCCTACAATGAGCAGTTCTTC. This codes for CASSHKGDNSYNEQFF.